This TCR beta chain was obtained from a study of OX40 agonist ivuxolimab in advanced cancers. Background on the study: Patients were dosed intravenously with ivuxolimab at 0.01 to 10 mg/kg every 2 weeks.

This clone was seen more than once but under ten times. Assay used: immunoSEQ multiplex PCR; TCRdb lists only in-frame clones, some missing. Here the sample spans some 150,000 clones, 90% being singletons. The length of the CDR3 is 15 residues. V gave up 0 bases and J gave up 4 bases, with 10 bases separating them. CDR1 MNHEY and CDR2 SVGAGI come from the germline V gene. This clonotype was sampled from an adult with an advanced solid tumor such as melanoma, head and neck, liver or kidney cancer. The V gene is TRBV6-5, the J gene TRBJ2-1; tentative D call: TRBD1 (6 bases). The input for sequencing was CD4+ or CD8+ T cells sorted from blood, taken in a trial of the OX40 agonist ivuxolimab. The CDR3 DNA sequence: TGTGCCAGCAGTTACTCCGGGACACCGTACAATGAGCAGTTCTTC. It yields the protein CASSYSGTPYNEQFF.